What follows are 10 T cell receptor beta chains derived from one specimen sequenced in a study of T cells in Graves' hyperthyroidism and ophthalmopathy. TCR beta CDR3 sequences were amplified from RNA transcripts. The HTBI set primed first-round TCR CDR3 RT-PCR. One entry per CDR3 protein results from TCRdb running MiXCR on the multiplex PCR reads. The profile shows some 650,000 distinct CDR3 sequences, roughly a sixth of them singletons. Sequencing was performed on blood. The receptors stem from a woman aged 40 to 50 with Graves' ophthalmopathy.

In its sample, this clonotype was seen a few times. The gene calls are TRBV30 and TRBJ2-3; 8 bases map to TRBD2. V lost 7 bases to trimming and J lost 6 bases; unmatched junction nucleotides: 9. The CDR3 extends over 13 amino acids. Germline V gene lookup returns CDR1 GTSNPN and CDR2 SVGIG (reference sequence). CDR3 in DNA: TGTGCCTACTGGACTAGCAACTCGGATACGCAGTATTTT. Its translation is CAYWTSNSDTQYF.

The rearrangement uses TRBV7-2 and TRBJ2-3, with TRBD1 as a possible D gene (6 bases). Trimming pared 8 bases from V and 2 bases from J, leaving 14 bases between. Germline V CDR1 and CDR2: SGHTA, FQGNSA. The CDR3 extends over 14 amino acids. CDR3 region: CASARPGDTDTQYF. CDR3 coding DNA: TGTGCCAGCGCCAGGCCAGGGGACACAGATACGCAGTATTTT.

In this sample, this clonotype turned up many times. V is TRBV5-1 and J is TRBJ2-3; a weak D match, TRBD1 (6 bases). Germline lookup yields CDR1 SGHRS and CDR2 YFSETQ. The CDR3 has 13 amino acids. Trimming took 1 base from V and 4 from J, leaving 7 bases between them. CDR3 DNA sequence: TGCGCCAGCAGCTTGACAGGGCCAGATACGCAGTATTTT. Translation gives CASSLTGPDTQYF.

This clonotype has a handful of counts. CDR3 in amino acids: CASRSAGELFF. Written as DNA, the CDR3 is TGTGCCAGCAGATCGGCCGGGGAGCTGTTTTTT. This chain connects TRBV12-3 or TRBV12-4 to TRBJ2-2; the D is unclear. V dropped 6 bases and J dropped 6 bases, with 5 bases sitting between them. There are 11 residues in the CDR3.

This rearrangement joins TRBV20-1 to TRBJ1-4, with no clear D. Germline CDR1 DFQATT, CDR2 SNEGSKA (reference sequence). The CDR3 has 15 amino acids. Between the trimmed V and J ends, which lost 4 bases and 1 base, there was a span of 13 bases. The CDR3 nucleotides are TGCAGTGCTACTTACTTAGTTGGAACTAATGAAAAACTGTTTTTT. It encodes CSATYLVGTNEKLFF.

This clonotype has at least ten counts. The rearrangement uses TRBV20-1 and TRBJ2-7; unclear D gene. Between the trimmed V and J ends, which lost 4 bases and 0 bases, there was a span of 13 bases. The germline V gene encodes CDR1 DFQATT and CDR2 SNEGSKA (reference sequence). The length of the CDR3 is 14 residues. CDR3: CSATKGSFSYEQYF. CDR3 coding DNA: TGCAGTGCTACCAAAGGGTCCTTCTCCTACGAGCAGTACTTC.

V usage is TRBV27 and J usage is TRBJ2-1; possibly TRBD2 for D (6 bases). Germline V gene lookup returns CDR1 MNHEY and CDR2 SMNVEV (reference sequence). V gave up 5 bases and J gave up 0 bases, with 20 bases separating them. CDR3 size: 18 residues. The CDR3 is CASSPRASALLSYNEQFF. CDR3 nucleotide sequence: TGTGCCAGCAGTCCCCGCGCTAGCGCCCTACTCTCCTACAATGAGCAGTTCTTC.

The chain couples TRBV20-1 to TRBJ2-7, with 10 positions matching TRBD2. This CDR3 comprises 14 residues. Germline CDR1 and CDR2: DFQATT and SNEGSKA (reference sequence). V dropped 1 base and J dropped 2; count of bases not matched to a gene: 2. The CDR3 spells CSARGSGGAYEQYF. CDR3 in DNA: TGCAGTGCTAGAGGGAGCGGGGGGGCCTACGAGCAGTACTTC.

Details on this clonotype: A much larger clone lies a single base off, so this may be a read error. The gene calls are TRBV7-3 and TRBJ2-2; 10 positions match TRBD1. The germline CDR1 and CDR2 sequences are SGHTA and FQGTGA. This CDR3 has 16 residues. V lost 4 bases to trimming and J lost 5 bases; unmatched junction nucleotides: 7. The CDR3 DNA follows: TGTGCCAGCAGCTCAACTGCGGGACAGGGGACCGGGGAGCTGTTTTTT. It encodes CASSSTAGQGTGELFF.

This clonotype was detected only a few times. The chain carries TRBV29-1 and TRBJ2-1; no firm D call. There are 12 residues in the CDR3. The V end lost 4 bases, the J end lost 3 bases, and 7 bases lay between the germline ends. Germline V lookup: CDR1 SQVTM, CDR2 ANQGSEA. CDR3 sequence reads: CSVGEFYNEQFF. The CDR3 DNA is TGCAGCGTTGGTGAGTTCTACAATGAGCAGTTCTTC.